This entry lists 18 T cell receptor beta chains sequenced from one sample in a study of T-cell reconstitution after alpha-beta-depleted transplantation in children. The TCRbeta library was prepared with unique molecular identifiers. TCRdb recomputed calls from the PCR reads with MiXCR, one row per CDR3 protein. In the table there are roughly 300,000 distinct CDR3 sequences, about a tenth of which are singletons. Sequences were derived from PBMCs from the stem cell graft donor, sampled from the stem cell graft. The source of these receptors is a human donor who donated a stem cell graft to a child with acute lymphoblastic leukemia.

This clonotype was seen a few times. V gene TRBV20-1 combines with J gene TRBJ2-1; D might be TRBD2 (6 bases). With 0 bases removed from V and 6 bases from J, the gap between germline ends came to 12 bases. CDR1 is DFQATT and CDR2 is SNEGSKA in the germline V gene (reference sequence). The CDR3 contains 14 residues. The CDR3 region has the DNA TGCAGTGCTAGAGACGGTTTGGGGGGCAATGAGCAGTTCTTC. This encodes CSARDGLGGNEQFF.

The V gene is TRBV25-1, the J gene TRBJ2-7, with TRBD2 matching over 11 bases. V shed 4 bases and J 2 bases; nucleotides not matched to a gene: 7. Germline CDR1 reads MGHDK; CDR2 reads SYGVNS. The CDR3 runs 16 residues. The CDR3 bases are TGTGCCAGCAGTGGCCGGACTAGCGGGCCGCCCTACGAGCAGTACTTC. This codes for CASSGRTSGPPYEQYF.

The rearrangement joins TRBV18 to TRBJ2-1; no reliable D call. The germline gives CDR1 KGHSH, CDR2 LQKENI. This CDR3 has 12 amino acids. V shed 2 bases and J shed 10 bases, with 9 bases lying between them. The CDR3 DNA reads TGTGCCAGCTCACCAGAGGTTGGAGAGCAGTTCTTC. Translating it yields CASSPEVGEQFF.

The sample holds a few counts of this clonotype. V usage is TRBV4-1 and J usage is TRBJ2-7; 11 positions agree with TRBD2. V lost 0 bases and J lost 4; bases outside the gene matches: 5. Germline CDR1 reads MGHRA; CDR2 reads YSYEKL. The length of the CDR3 is 16 residues. The CDR3 protein is CASSQEKPSGRYEQYF. CDR3 in DNA: TGCGCCAGCAGCCAAGAAAAGCCTAGCGGGAGGTACGAGCAGTACTTC.

This clonotype was seen a few times. The CDR3 loop is CASSQDTFGLEQYF. The CDR3 bases are TGCGCCAGCAGCCAAGATACATTCGGGCTCGAGCAGTACTTC. V and J are TRBV4-1 and TRBJ2-7; D gene uncertain. Looked up from germline, CDR1 is MGHRA and CDR2 is YSYEKL. The CDR3 is made up of 14 amino acids. V gave up 0 bases and J gave up 6 bases, with 12 bases separating them.

J is TRBJ2-1 and V is TRBV20-1; maybe TRBD1 (6 bases). CDR1 is DFQATT, CDR2 SNEGSKA, per germline (reference sequence). The CDR3 spans 15 residues. V lost 0 bases and J lost 10, with 19 bases in between. The chain's CDR3 is CSARDAVAGALEQFF. The CDR3 DNA reads as TGCAGTGCTAGAGATGCGGTAGCAGGGGCTCTCGAGCAGTTCTTC.

This clonotype was seen many times. This chain uses TRBV15 with TRBJ2-5; no reliable D call. The CDR3 has 15 residues. Germline-derived CDR1 and CDR2 are LNHNV and YYDKDF (reference sequence). Trimming took off 0 bases at V and 4 bases at J, with 12 bases between the two ends. The CDR3 loop reads CATSRDVPPLETQYF. CDR3 sequence (DNA): TGTGCCACCAGCAGAGATGTCCCCCCCTTAGAGACCCAGTACTTC.

This clonotype was detected only a few times. The chain couples TRBV7-2 to TRBJ2-3; maybe TRBD2 (7 bases). V was shortened by 6 bases and J by 2 bases, with 18 bases between the two germline ends. The germline V gene has CDR1 SGHTA and CDR2 FQGNSA. The CDR3 covers 16 residues. CDR3 coding DNA: TGTGCCAGCAGAACGGGCTGGGGGGGGGCCACAGATACGCAGTATTTT. It translates to CASRTGWGGATDTQYF.

The rearrangement links TRBV7-9 to TRBJ2-3; tentatively, D is TRBD2 (5 bases). Between the trimmed V and J ends, which lost 3 bases and 0 bases, there was a span of 13 bases. CDR3 length equals 16 residues. CDR1 is SEHNR, CDR2 FQNEAQ, per germline (reference sequence). The CDR3 sequence is CASSFFLGESTDTQYF. The CDR3 nucleotides are TGTGCCAGCAGCTTCTTTTTGGGAGAGAGCACAGATACGCAGTATTTT.

A few counts support this clonotype. The chain employs TRBV28 and TRBJ2-7; no clear D gene. V lost 5 bases to trimming and J lost 0 bases, with 17 bases between them. Germline CDR1 MDHEN, CDR2 SYDVKM. This CDR3 region has 16 residues. The CDR3 sequence: CASSPSSVHFSYEQYF. The CDR3 region has the DNA TGTGCCAGCAGTCCGTCCTCGGTCCATTTCTCCTACGAGCAGTACTTC. Variable domain in full (rest from reference TRBV28 and TRBJ2-7): DVKVTQSSRYLVKRTGEKVFLECVQDMDHENMFWYRQDPGLGLRLIYFSYDVKMKEKGDIPEGYSVSREKKERFSLILESASTNQTSMYLCASSPSSVHFSYEQYFGPGTRLTVT.

This clonotype showed up just a few times. The chain combines TRBV20-1 with TRBJ2-7, with D possibly matching TRBD2 (6 bases). The CDR3 runs to 18 residues. Germline-derived CDR1 and CDR2 are DFQATT and SNEGSKA (reference sequence). CDR3 DNA sequence: TGCAGCCATCCAACCGTTGGTCGACGGAGGGCCCTTTTTTACGAGCAGTACTTC. Amino acids: CSHPTVGRRRALFYEQYF.

The chain carries TRBV12-3 or TRBV12-4 and TRBJ2-1; the match to TRBD2 covers 9 bases. CDR3 length: 17 residues. Unmatched junction bases numbered 12, after V lost 4 bases and J lost 5 bases. CDR3 amino acids: CASSSPGWTSAHNEQFF. CDR3 in DNA: TGTGCCAGCAGTTCCCCCGGGTGGACTAGCGCACACAATGAGCAGTTCTTC.

This chain links TRBV20-1 with TRBJ1-1; weak D call: TRBD1 (6 bases). The V gene lost 6 bases and the J gene lost 1 base, with 18 bases spanning the gap. The CDR3 contains 15 residues. Per germline, CDR1 DFQATT and CDR2 SNEGSKA (reference sequence). The CDR3 spells CSAATGGGGNTEAFF. CDR3 nucleotides: TGCAGTGCCGCAACAGGAGGAGGGGGGAACACTGAAGCTTTCTTT.

In this sample, this clonotype turned up a few times. CDR3 residues: CASSLESNTEAFF. In nucleotides, the CDR3 is TGTGCCAGCAGCTTAGAATCCAACACTGAAGCTTTCTTT. The chain carries TRBV11-2 and TRBJ1-1; D uncertain. CDR3 length equals 13 residues. Per the germline V gene, CDR1 is SGHAT and CDR2 is FQNNGV. V was shortened by 0 bases and J by 2 bases, with 4 bases between the two germline ends. The variable domain in full, completed from reference TRBV11-2 and TRBJ1-1, reads EAGVAQSPRYKIIEKRQSVAFWCNPISGHATLYWYQQILGQGPKLLIQFQNNGVVDDSQLPKDRFSAERLKGVDSTLKIQPAKLEDSAVYLCASSLESNTEAFFGQGTRLTVV.

This clonotype was found a few times. The rearrangement joins TRBV15 to TRBJ2-6; the D gene is possibly TRBD1 (5 bases). Germline V lookup: CDR1 LNHNV, CDR2 YYDKDF (reference sequence). Deletions cut 6 bases from V and 2 bases from J, with 5 bases between. The CDR3 has 13 amino acids. The CDR3 bases are TGTGCCACCAGGACAGCTGGGGCCAACGTCCTGACTTTC. Translated: CATRTAGANVLTF.

This rearrangement joins TRBV9 to TRBJ2-7; 10 bases line up with TRBD1. V lost 0 bases, J lost 3 bases, and 3 bases stayed unmatched. Germline CDR1 reads SGDLS; CDR2 reads YYNGEE. The CDR3 is 15 amino acids. This chain's CDR3 is CASSVGDRGYYEQYF. CDR3 DNA: TGTGCCAGCAGCGTAGGGGACAGGGGTTACTACGAGCAGTACTTC.

This clonotype was detected a few times. The chain employs TRBV7-2 and TRBJ1-4; D is possibly TRBD1 (5 bases). Germline values: CDR1 SGHTA, CDR2 FQGNSA. The CDR3 has 16 amino acids. Trimming stripped 7 bases from V and 5 bases from J, with 20 bases between. The CDR3 bases are TGTGCCAGCACCCTAGGCGGCGGAGGGGCAAATGAAAAACTGTTTTTT. It yields the protein CASTLGGGGANEKLFF.

The rearrangement links TRBV7-2 to TRBJ2-5, with D possibly matching TRBD1 (6 bases). This CDR3 is 14 amino acids long. Trimming pared 7 bases from V and 4 bases from J, leaving 16 bases between. Per the germline V gene, CDR1 is SGHTA and CDR2 is FQGNSA. CDR3 nucleotide sequence: TGTGCCAGCATCCAGCCAGGGGTTGGAGAGACCCAGTACTTC. Amino acid sequence: CASIQPGVGETQYF.